These 15 T cell receptor beta chains were all obtained from the same sample, sequenced in a study of shared clonotypes between healthy human individuals. Terminally differentiated effector memory CD45RA+ cells were left out of the naive CD8 fraction, which was CD45RO-negative and positively selected for CCR7. TCRdb's table, derived via immunoSEQ multiplex PCR, lists solely in-frame clones and lacks some. In the table there are around 1,900,000 clones, over 85% of which are singletons. The sequenced sample consisted of naive CD8+ T cells from PBMCs. These receptors came from a man younger than 35 in good health. Some clones in this sample may be carry-over from other donors' samples.

This chain links TRBV9 with TRBJ2-2; D is uncertain. V was trimmed by 0 bases and J by 6 bases, leaving 12 bases between them. The CDR3 is 15 amino acids. The germline CDR1 and CDR2 sequences are SGDLS and YYNGEE. Here the CDR3 reads CASSVDGGYPGELFF. CDR3 coding DNA: TGTGCCAGCAGCGTAGACGGTGGATACCCCGGGGAGCTGTTTTTT.

The V call is TRBV11-2, the J call TRBJ1-1, with no clear D. The CDR3 runs 15 residues. CDR1 is SGHAT and CDR2 is FQNNGV in the germline V gene. V was pared by 4 bases and J by 0 bases, with 12 bases between. This chain's CDR3 is CASSYDGVLNTEAFF. The CDR3 region has the DNA TGTGCCAGCAGCTACGATGGGGTGCTGAACACTGAAGCTTTCTTT.

The gene calls are TRBV27 and TRBJ2-7, with D uncertain. The V gene's germline CDR1 is MNHEY and CDR2 SMNVEV (reference sequence). The CDR3 runs 13 residues. Trimming shortened V by 2 bases and J by 7 bases, and 12 bases separated the two germline ends. Here the CDR3 DNA reads TGTGCCAGCAGTTTAGTCTGGGCTGAAGAGCAGTACTTC. Translating it yields CASSLVWAEEQYF.

This chain joins TRBV27 and TRBJ1-5; TRBD1 matches 8 bases. The CDR3 contains 15 residues. Per the germline V gene, CDR1 is MNHEY and CDR2 is SMNVEV (reference sequence). The V and J ends lost 5 bases and 7 bases, in that order; junction bases with no gene match: 10. The DNA of the CDR3 is TGTGCCAGCAGTGAATGGCAGGGGGCAGAACAGCCCCAGCATTTT. It codes for CASSEWQGAEQPQHF.

With respect to this clone: A clone one base away is much larger, so this may be a read error. The identical CDR3 is also encoded by other nucleotide sequences in the sample. This chain uses TRBV11-2 with TRBJ2-7; no definite D call. V was cut by 5 bases and J by 1 base, with 3 bases left in between. The CDR3 loop spans 11 amino acids. In germline, CDR1 is SGHAT, CDR2 FQNNGV. CDR3 sequence: CASSVSYEQYF. The CDR3 DNA reads TGTGCCAGCAGCGTATCCTACGAGCAGTACTTC.

To note about this clone: Distinct nucleotide sequences in the sample also encode this CDR3. CDR3 sequence: CASSLGVYEQYF. The CDR3, as DNA: TGCGCCAGCAGCCTAGGGGTGTACGAGCAGTACTTC. The chain links TRBV5-1 to TRBJ2-7, with a weak D call TRBD1 (5 bases). V was cut by 4 bases and J by 4 bases, with 9 bases left in between. Germline values: CDR1 SGHRS, CDR2 YFSETQ. The CDR3 extends over 12 amino acids.

This clone appeared once. This chain connects TRBV6-5 to TRBJ2-5; D is uncertain. This CDR3 comprises 11 residues. V was clipped by 8 bases and J by 2 bases, with 6 bases between them. The germline gives CDR1 MNHEY, CDR2 SVGAGI. The CDR3 is CASGVQETQYF. CDR3 coding DNA: TGTGCCAGCGGGGTTCAAGAGACCCAGTACTTC.

The genes are TRBV9 and TRBJ2-3; D gene unclear. Germline CDR1 SGDLS, CDR2 YYNGEE. The CDR3 spans 14 residues. Trimming took off 1 base at V and 2 bases at J, with 8 bases between the two ends. The CDR3 loop reads CASSVQKDTDTQYF. As DNA, the CDR3 is TGTGCCAGCAGCGTACAGAAAGACACAGATACGCAGTATTTT.

The chain uses TRBV27 and TRBJ1-6; no clear D gene. V was cut by 6 bases and J by 7 bases, with 16 bases left in between. Germline V gene lookup returns CDR1 MNHEY and CDR2 SMNVEV (reference sequence). The CDR3 totals 15 residues. The chain's CDR3 is CASSPGLGTNSPLHF. The CDR3 DNA reads TGTGCCAGCAGCCCAGGACTGGGAACGAATTCACCCCTCCACTTT.

CDR3 protein: CASSAQRTGNTEAFF. The CDR3 DNA follows: TGTGCCAGCAGCGCTCAGAGGACAGGGAACACTGAAGCTTTCTTT. The chain employs TRBV9 and TRBJ1-1; 7 nucleotides line up with TRBD1. CDR1 and CDR2 (germline): SGDLS, YYNGEE. The CDR3 length is 15 residues. V was clipped by 3 bases and J by 1 base; unmatched bases: 6.

This clone was found once. The genes are TRBV2 and TRBJ1-1; no clear D. V shed 7 bases and J shed 5 bases, with 11 bases lying between them. The CDR3 runs 12 residues. Looked up from germline, CDR1 is SNHLY and CDR2 is FYNNEI. The CDR3 DNA reads as TGTGCCAGCATGGGTCTACAAACTGAAGCTTTCTTT. The encoded protein is CASMGLQTEAFF.

The gene calls are TRBV4-1 and TRBJ2-7, with unresolved D. Germline V CDR1 and CDR2: MGHRA, YSYEKL. Trimming took 1 base from V and 0 from J, leaving 13 bases between them. The CDR3 loop spans 16 amino acids. CDR3 loop: CASSQGSRIPSYEQYF. The DNA for the CDR3 is TGCGCCAGCAGCCAAGGTTCCAGAATACCCTCCTACGAGCAGTACTTC.

Written as DNA, the CDR3 is TGTGCCAGCAGCCCTCCGCCTGGGCCCGAGCAGTACTTC. This sequence encodes CASSPPPGPEQYF. The chain has TRBV7-9 and TRBJ2-7, with no clear D. Germline assignment: CDR1 SEHNR and CDR2 FQNEAQ (reference sequence). Trimming left V 5 bases short and J 6 bases short, with 14 bases between. The CDR3 extends over 13 amino acids. The entire variable domain, with the rest obtained from reference TRBV7-9 and TRBJ2-7, is as follows: DTGVSQNPRHKITKRGQNVTFRCDPISEHNRLYWYRQTLGQGPEFLTYFQNEAQLEKSRLLSDRFSAERPKGSFSTLEIQRTEQGDSAMYLCASSPPPGPEQYFGPGTRLTVT.

This clone was detected only once. The chain uses TRBV7-6 and TRBJ2-2; TRBD1 matches at 10 bases. The germline gives CDR1 SGHVS, CDR2 FNYEAQ. The CDR3 contains 16 residues. The V gene end was trimmed by 3 bases and the J gene end by 2 bases; junction bases not matched to a gene: 3. The CDR3 DNA follows: TGTGCCAGCAGCTTGGGGACAGGGGCCAACACCGGGGAGCTGTTTTTT. This sequence encodes CASSLGTGANTGELFF. The entire variable domain, with the rest obtained from reference TRBV7-6 and TRBJ2-2, is as follows: GAGVSQSPRYKVTKRGQDVALRCDPISGHVSLYWYRQALGQGPEFLTYFNYEAQQDKSGLPNDRFSAERPEGSISTLTIQRTEQRDSAMYRCASSLGTGANTGELFFGEGSRLTVL.

The CDR3 region is CASSLRLPTGSYNEQFF. The CDR3 DNA sequence: TGTGCCAGCAGCCTACGACTCCCGACAGGGTCCTACAATGAGCAGTTCTTC. The chain carries TRBV7-2 and TRBJ2-1; 7 bases line up with TRBD1. Germline V gene data show CDR1 as SGHTA and CDR2 as FQGNSA. J lost 1 base, V lost 5 bases, and 11 bases had no gene match. CDR3 length: 17 amino acids.